This entry features one T cell receptor beta chain sequence. Its antigen is unidentified. Building of the TCR beta libraries involved iRepertoire HTBI primers and Arm-PCR of CDR3 regions. Authors' analysis steps: Samples collectively showed some 65 TRBV and roughly 15 TRBJ segments. TCRdb called the multiplex PCR reads again in MiXCR, with one record for every CDR3 protein. These V and J calls derive from TCRdb rather than the authors' analysis. Among about 420,000 distinct CDR3 sequences listed, around 15% were seen once. This sample stems from a study of regulatory T cells in long-lasting Graves disease. General study points: In persistent patients, shared public clonotypes (around 2,600) outnumbered those in new patients (around 1,000).

The length of the CDR3 is 16 residues. V was clipped by 5 bases and J by 1 base, with 18 bases between them. The germline gives CDR1 MDHEN, CDR2 SYDVKM. Noted time point: newly diagnosed GD, antithyroid drugs for less than 3 months. Construction of the TCR library relied on RNA isolated from PBMCs. The same sample was also used in a study of T cells in Graves' hyperthyroidism and ophthalmopathy.

The J gene is TRBJ2-7, the V gene TRBV28; D is possibly TRBD2 (5 bases). The source material was peripheral blood mononuclear cells (PBMCs), sampled at new diagnosis, from a patient treated with antithyroid drugs. This sequence was found in a woman aged 18-29 years with Graves disease. CDR3 coding DNA: TGTGCCAGCAGTATTCGGGGTTCCACGCGATCCTACGAGCAGTACTTC. Translation gives CASSIRGSTRSYEQYF.